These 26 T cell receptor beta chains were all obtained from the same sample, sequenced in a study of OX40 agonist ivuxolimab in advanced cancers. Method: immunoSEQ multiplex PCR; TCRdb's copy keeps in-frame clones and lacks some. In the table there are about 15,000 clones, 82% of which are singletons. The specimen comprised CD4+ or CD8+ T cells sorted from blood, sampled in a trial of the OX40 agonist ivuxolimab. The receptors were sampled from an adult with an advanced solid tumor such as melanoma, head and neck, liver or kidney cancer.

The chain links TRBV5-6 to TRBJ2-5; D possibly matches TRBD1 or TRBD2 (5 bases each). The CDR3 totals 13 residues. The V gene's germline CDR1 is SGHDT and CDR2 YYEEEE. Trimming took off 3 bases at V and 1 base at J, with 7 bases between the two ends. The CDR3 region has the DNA TGTGCCAGCAGCTCGGGGCTCCAAGAGACCCAGTACTTC. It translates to CASSSGLQETQYF. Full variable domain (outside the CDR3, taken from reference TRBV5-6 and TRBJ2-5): DAGVTQSPTHLIKTRGQQVTLRCSPKSGHDTVSWYQQALGQGPQFIFQYYEEEERQRGNFPDRFSGHQFPNYSSELNVNALLLGDSALYLCASSSGLQETQYFGPGTRLLVL.

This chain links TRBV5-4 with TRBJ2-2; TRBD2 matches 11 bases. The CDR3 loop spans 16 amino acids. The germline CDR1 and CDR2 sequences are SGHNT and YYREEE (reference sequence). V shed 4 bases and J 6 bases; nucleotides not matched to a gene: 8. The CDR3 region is CASSQDGTSGSGELFF. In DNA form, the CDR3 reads TGTGCCAGCAGCCAAGATGGGACTAGCGGTTCCGGGGAGCTGTTTTTT.

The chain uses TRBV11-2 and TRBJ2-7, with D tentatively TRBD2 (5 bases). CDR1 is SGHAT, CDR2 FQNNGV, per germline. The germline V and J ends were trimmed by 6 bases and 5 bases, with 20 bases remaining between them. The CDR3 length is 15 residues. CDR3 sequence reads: CASRSFGLPAHEQYF. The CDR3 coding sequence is TGTGCCAGCAGATCCTTTGGACTGCCCGCCCACGAGCAGTACTTC.

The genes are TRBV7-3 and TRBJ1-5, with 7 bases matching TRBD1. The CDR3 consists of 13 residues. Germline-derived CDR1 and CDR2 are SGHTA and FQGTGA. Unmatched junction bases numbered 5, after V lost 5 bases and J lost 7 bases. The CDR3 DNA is TGTGCCAGCAGCAAAGGGGGCTCGCAGCCCCAGCATTTT. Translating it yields CASSKGGSQPQHF.

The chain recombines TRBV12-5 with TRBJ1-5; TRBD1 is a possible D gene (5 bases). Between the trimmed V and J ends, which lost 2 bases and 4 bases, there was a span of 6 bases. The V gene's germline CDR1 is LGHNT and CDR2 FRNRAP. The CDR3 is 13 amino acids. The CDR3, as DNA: TGTGCTAGTGGTTTGTCAGGGAATCAGCCCCAGCATTTT. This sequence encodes CASGLSGNQPQHF.

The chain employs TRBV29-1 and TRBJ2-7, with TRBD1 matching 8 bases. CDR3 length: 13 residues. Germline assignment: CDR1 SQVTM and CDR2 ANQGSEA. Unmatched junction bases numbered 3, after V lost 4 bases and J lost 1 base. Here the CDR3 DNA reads TGCAGCGTTGGGGACAGGCTGTCCTACGAGCAGTACTTC. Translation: CSVGDRLSYEQYF.

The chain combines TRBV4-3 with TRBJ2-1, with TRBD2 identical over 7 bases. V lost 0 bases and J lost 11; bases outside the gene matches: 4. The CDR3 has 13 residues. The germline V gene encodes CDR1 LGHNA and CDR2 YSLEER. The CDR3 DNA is TGCGCCAGCAGCCAAGATTGGGGGGGACAGCAGTTCTTC. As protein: CASSQDWGGQQFF.

CDR3: CASGNRTHLGNQPQHF. CDR3 nucleotide sequence: TGTGCCAGTGGGAACAGGACTCACCTGGGCAATCAGCCCCAGCATTTT. This rearrangement joins TRBV7-3 to TRBJ1-5; D is perhaps TRBD1 (5 bases). The V gene lost 9 bases and the J gene lost 2 bases, with 20 bases spanning the gap. This CDR3 region has 16 residues. CDR1 SGHTA and CDR2 FQGTGA come from the germline V gene.

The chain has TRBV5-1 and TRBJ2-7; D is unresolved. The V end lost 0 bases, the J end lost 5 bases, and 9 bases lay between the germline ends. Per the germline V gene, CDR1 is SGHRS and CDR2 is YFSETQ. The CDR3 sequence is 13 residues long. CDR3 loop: CASSLDLVHEQYF. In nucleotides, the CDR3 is TGCGCCAGCAGCTTGGATTTGGTACACGAGCAGTACTTC.

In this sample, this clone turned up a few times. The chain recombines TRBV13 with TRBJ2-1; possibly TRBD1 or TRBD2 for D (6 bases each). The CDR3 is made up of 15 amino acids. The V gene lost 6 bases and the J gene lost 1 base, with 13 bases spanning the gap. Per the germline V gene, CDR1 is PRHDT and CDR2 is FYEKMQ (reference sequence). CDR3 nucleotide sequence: TGTGCCAGCAGGGTACAGGGAGGATCCTACAATGAGCAGTTCTTC. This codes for CASRVQGGSYNEQFF.

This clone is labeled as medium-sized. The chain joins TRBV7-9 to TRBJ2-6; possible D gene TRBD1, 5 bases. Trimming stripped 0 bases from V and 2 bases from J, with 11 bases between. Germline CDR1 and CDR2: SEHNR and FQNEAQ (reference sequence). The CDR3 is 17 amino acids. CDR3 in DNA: TGTGCCAGCAGCTTAGCAGGCCAGGGCACTGGGGCCAACGTCCTGACTTTC. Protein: CASSLAGQGTGANVLTF.

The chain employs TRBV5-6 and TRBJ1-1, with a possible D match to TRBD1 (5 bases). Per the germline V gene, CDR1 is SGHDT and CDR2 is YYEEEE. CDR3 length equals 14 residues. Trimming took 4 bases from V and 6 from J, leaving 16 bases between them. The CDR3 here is CASSQQGLSAEAFF. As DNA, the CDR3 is TGTGCCAGCAGCCAGCAGGGTTTATCTGCTGAAGCTTTCTTT.

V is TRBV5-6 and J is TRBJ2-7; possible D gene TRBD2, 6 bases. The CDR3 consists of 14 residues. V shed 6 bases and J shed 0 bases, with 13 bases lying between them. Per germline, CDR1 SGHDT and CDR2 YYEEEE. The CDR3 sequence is CASTPFGSSYEQYF. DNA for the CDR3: TGTGCCAGCACCCCCTTCGGGAGCTCCTACGAGCAGTACTTC.

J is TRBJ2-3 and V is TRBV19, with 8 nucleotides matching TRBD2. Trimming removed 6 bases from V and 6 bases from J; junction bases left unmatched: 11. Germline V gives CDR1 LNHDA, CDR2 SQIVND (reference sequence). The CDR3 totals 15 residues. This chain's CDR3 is CASSWTSNDMDTQYF. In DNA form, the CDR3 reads TGTGCCAGTAGCTGGACTAGCAACGACATGGATACGCAGTATTTT.

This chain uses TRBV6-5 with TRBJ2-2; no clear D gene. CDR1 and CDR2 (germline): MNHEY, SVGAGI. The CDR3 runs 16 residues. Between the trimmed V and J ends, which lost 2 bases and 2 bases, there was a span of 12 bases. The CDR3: CASSYGLGVNTGELFF. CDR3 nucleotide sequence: TGTGCCAGCAGTTACGGGCTAGGTGTTAACACCGGGGAGCTGTTTTTT.

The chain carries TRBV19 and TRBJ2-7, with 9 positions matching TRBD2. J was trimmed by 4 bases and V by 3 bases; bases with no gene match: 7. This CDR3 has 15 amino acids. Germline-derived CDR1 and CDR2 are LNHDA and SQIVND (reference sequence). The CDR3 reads CASSILAGYKYEQYF. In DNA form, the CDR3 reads TGTGCCAGTAGTATTCTAGCGGGATATAAATACGAGCAGTACTTC.

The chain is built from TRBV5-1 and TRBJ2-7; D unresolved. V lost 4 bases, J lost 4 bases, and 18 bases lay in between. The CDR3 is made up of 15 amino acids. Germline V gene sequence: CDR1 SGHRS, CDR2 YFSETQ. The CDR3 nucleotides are TGCGCCAGCAGCCTCTCGACGGGTCCCTTTTACGAGCAGTACTTC. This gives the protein CASSLSTGPFYEQYF.

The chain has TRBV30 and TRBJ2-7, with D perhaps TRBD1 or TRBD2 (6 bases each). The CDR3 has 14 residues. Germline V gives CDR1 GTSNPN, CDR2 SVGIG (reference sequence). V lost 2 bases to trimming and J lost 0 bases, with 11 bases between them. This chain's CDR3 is CAWSLADSSYEQYF. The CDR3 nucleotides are TGTGCCTGGAGTTTAGCGGACAGCTCCTACGAGCAGTACTTC.

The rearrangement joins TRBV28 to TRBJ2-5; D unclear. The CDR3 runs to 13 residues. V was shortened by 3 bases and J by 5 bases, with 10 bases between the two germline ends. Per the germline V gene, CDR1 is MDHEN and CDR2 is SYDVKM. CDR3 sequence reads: CASSFLSGETQYF. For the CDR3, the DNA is TGTGCCAGCAGTTTTCTATCCGGGGAGACCCAGTACTTC.

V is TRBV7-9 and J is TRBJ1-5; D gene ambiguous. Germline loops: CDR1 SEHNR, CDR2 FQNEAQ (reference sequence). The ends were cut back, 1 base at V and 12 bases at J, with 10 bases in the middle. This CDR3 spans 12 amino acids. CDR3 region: CASSLEGALQHF. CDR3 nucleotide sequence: TGTGCCAGCAGCTTAGAGGGAGCGCTCCAGCATTTT.

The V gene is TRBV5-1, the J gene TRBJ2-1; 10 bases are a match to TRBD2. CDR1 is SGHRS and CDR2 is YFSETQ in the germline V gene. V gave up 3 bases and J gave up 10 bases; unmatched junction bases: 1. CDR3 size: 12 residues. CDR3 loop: CASSSTSGEQFF. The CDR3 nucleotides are TGCGCCAGCAGCTCGACTAGCGGGGAGCAGTTCTTC.

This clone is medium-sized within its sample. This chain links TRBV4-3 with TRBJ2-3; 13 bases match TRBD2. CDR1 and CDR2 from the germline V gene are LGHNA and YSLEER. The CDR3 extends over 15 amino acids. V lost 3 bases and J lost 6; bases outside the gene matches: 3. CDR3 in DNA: TGCGCCAGCAGCCATGGACTAGCGGGAGCCGATACGCAGTATTTT. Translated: CASSHGLAGADTQYF.

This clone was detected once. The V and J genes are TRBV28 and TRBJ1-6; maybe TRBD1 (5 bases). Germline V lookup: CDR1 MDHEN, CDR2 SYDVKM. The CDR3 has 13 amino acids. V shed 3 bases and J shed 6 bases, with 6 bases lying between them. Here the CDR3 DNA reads TGTGCCAGCAGTTTCGGGGGTAATTCACCCCTCCACTTT. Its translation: CASSFGGNSPLHF.

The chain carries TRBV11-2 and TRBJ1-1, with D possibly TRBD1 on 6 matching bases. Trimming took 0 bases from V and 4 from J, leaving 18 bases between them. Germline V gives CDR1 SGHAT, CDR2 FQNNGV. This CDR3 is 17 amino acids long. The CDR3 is CASSLDREWTAGTEAFF. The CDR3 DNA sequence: TGTGCCAGCAGCTTAGATCGGGAATGGACAGCGGGCACTGAAGCTTTCTTT.

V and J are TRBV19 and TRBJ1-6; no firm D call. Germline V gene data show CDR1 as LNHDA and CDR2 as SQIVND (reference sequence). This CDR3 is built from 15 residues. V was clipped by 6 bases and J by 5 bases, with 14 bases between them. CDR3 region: CASSGWRDNNSPLHF. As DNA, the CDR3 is TGTGCCAGTAGCGGGTGGAGGGATAATAATTCACCCCTCCACTTT.

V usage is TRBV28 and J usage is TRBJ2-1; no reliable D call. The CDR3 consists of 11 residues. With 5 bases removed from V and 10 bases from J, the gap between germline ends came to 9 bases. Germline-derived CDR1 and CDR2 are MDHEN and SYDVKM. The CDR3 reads CASSPSREQFF. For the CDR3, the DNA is TGTGCCAGCAGTCCCTCCCGGGAGCAGTTCTTC.